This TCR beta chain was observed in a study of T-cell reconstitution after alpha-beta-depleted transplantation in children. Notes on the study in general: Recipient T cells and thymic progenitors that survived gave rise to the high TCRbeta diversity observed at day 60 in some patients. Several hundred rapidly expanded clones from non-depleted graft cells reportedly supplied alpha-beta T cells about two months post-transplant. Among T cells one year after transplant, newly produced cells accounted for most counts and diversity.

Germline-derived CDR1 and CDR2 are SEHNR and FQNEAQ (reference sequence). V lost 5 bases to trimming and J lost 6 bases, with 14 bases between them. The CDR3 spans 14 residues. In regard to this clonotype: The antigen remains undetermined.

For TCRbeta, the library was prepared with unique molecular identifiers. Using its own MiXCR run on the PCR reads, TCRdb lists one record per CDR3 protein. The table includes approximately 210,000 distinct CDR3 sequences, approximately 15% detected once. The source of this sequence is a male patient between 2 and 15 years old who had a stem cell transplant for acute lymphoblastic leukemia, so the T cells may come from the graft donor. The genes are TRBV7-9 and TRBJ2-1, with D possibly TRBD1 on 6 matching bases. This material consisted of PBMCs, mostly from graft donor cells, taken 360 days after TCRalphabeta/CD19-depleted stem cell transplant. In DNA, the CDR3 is TGTGCCAGCAGCACGCGTACAGGGCGCAATGAGCAGTTCTTC. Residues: CASSTRTGRNEQFF. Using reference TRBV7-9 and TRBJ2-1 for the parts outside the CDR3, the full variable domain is DTGVSQNPRHKITKRGQNVTFRCDPISEHNRLYWYRQTLGQGPEFLTYFQNEAQLEKSRLLSDRFSAERPKGSFSTLEIQRTEQGDSAMYLCASSTRTGRNEQFFGPGTRLTVL.